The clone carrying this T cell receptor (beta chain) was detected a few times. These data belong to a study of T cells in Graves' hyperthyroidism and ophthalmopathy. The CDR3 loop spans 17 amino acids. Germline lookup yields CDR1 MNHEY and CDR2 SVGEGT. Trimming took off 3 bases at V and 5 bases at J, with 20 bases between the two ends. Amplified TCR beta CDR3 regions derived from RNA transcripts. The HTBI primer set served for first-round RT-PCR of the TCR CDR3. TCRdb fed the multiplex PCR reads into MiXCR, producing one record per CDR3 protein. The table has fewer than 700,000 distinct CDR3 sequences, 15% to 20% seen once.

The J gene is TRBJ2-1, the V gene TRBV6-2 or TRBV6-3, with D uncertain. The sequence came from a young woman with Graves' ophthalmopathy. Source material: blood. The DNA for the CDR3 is TGTGCCAGCAGTTATCCCCTAGACCGCGCCTACAACAATGAGCAGTTCTTC. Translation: CASSYPLDRAYNNEQFF.